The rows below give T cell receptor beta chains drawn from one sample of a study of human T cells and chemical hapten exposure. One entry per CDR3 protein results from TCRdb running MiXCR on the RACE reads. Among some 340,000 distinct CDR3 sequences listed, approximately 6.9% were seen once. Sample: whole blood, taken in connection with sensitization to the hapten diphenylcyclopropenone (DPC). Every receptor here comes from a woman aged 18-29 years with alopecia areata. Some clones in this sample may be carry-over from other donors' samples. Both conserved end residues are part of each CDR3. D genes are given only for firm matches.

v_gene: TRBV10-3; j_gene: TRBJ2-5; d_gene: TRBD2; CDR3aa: CATLGTSGLQETQYF
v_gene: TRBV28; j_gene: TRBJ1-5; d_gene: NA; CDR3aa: CASRQYSNQPQHF
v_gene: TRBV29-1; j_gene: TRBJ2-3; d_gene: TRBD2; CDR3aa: CSVEDSTLPSGEFVIPVGTQYF
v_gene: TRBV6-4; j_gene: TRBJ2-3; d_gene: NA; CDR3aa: CASSVSGTTDTQYF
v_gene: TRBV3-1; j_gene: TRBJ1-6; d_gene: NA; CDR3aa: CASSQDRRPHRDTNSPLHF
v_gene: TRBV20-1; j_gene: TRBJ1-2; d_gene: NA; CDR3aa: CSAPPARNYGYTF
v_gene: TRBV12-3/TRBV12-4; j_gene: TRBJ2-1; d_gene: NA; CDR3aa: CASSSKGQLADEQFF
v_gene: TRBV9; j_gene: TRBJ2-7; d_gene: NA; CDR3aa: CASSVGLGEPEQYF
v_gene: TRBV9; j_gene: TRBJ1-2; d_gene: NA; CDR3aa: CASSVGAQGNGYTF
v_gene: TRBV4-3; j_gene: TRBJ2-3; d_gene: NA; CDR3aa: CASSQDYSPASGYTDTQYF
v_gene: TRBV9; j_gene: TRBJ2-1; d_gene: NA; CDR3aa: CASSVRQGNEQFF
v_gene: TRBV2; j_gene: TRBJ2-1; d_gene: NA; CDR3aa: CASARYNEQFF
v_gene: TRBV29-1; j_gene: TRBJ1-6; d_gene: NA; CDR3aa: CSVLTGRDSPLHF
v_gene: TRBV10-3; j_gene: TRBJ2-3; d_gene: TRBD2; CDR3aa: CAISESASGGDTQYF
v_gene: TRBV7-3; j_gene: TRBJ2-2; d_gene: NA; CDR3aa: CASSTGQHTGELFF
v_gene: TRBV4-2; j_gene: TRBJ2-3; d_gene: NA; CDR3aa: CASSQDRGGYTDTQYF
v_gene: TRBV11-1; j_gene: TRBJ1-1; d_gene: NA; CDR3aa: CASSSWAINTEAFF
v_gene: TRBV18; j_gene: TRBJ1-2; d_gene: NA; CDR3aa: CASSADSFSGYTF
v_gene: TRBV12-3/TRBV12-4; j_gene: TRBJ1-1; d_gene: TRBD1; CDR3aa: CASITTGVGRDTEAFF
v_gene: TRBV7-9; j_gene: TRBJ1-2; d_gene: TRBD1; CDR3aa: CASSPAGGASHGYTF
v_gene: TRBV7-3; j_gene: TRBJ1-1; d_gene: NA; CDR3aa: CASSPTGNAEAFF
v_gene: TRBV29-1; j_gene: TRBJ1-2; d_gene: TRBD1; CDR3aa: CSVVFPRQGEANYGYTF
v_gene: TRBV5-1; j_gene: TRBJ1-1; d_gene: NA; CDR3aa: CTSSLGTEAFF
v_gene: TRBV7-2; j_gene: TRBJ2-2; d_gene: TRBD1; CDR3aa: CASSLTGPTGELFF
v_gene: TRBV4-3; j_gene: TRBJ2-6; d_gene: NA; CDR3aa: CASSQKWDSGANVLTF
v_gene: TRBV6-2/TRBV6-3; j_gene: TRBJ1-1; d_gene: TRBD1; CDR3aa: CASSQQGVEAFF
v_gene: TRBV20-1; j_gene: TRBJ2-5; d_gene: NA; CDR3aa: CSARDWAVQETQYF
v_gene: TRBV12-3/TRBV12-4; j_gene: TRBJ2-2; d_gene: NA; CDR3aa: CASSRLQGEGPGELFF
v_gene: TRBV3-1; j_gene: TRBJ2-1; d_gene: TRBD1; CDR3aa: CASSLQPGQIYNEQFF
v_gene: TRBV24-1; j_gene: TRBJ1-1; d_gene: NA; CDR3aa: CATSEGGQAATEAFF
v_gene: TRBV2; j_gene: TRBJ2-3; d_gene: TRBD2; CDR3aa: CASRGLSTDTQYF
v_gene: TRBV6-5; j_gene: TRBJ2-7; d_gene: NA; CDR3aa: CASSSNWDTNYEQYF
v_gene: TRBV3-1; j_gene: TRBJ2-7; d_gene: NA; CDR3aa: CASSRISGDEQYF
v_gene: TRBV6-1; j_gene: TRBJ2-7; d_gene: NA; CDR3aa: CASAGFSRREQYF
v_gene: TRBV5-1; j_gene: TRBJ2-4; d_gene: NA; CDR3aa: CASSSSSNGGKNIQYF
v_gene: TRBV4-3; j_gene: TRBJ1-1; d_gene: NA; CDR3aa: CASSQDLRHTEAFF
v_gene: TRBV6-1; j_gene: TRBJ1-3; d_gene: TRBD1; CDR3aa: CASTRDRANSGNTIYF
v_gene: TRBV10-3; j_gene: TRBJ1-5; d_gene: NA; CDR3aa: CAINAAPNQPQHF
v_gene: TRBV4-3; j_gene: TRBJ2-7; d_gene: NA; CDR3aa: CASSQDFQQGYEQYF
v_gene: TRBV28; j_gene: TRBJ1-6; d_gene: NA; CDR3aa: CASSGMGRGTSPLHF
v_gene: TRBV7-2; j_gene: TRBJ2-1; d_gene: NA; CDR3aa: CASSLDPGSSSYNEQFF
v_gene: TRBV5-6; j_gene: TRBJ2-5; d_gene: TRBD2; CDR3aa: CASSRTSGYQETQYF
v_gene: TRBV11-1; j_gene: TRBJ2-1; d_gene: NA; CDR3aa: CASSLLGPNNEQFF
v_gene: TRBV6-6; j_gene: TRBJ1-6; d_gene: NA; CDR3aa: CASRPTDSVALHF
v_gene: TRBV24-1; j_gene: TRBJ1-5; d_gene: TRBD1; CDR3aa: CATSDARSGGRHQPQHF
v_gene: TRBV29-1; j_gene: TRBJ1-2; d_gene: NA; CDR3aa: CSVRAGVYGYTF
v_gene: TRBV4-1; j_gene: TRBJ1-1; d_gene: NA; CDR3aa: CASSSQPANTEAFF
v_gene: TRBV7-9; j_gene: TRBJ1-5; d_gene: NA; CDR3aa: CASSLGAGEKNQPQHF
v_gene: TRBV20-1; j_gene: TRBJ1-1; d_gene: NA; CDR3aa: CSAREPNMNTEAFF
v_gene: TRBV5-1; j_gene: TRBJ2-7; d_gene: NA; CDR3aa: CASSISQGGHEQYF
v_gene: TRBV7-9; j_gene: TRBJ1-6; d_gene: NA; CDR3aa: CASSLKDGSRPLHF
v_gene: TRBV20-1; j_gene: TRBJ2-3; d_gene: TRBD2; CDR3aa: CSAEAAGGADTQYF
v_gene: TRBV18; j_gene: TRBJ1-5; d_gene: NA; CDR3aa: CASSPGVGGTNQPQHF